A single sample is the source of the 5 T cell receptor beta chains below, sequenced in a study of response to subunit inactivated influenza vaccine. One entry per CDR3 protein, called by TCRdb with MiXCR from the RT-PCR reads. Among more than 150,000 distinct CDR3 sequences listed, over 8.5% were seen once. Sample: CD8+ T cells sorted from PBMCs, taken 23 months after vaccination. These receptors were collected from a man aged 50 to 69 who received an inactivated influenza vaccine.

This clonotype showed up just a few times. CDR3: CASSRRDRVWAMNTEAFF. Here the CDR3 DNA reads TGTGCCAGCAGCCGTAGGGACAGAGTATGGGCGATGAACACTGAAGCTTTCTTT. The rearrangement joins TRBV3-1 to TRBJ1-1; 7 positions agree with TRBD1. Germline-derived CDR1 and CDR2 are LGHDT and YNNKEL (reference sequence). Trimming removed 4 bases from V and 0 bases from J; junction bases left unmatched: 14. This CDR3 contains 18 residues.

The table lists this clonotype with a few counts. CDR3 DNA: TGCAGTGCTAGAGCCGCACTAACCTCCTACGAGCAGTACTTC. Protein product: CSARAALTSYEQYF. The chain recombines TRBV20-1 with TRBJ2-7; no firm D call. CDR3 length: 14 residues. Germline CDR1 and CDR2: DFQATT and SNEGSKA (reference sequence). Trimming removed 1 base at V and 0 bases at J, with 10 bases between.

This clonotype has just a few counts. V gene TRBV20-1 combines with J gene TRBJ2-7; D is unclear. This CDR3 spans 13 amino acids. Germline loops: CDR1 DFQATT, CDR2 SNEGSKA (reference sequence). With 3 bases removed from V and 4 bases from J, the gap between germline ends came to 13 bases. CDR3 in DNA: TGCAGTGCTAGGGGGTATAGCTTTTACGAGCAGTACTTC. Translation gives CSARGYSFYEQYF.

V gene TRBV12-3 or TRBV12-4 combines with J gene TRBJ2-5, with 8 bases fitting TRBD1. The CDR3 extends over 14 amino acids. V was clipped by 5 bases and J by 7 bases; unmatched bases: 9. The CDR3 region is CASSPMDRAGTQYF. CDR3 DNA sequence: TGTGCCAGCAGTCCCATGGACAGGGCAGGGACCCAGTACTTC.

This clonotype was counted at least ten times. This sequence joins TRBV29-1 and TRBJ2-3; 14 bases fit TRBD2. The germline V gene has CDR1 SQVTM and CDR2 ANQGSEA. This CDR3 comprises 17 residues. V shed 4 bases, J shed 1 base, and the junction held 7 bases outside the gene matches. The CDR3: CSVGGLAGGGRTDTQYF. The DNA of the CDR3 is TGCAGCGTTGGAGGACTAGCGGGAGGAGGACGCACAGATACGCAGTATTTT.